These 10 T cell receptor beta chains were sequenced from one sample in a study of cytomegalovirus exposure and HLA in healthy donors. 13 Jbeta primers and 60 Vbeta primers were used for the PCR. Assay: immunoSEQ multiplex PCR; the TCRdb copy retains only in-frame clones and omits some. The table has 120,000 or so clones, 80% seen once. Sequenced material: PBMCs. The receptors shown here come from a woman in her sixties in good health and CMV-seropositive.

This chain connects TRBV10-3 to TRBJ1-3; TRBD1 is a possible D gene (5 bases). The CDR3 is 16 residues long. Trimming cost V 7 bases and J 4 bases, with 20 bases left between them. Germline lookup yields CDR1 ENHRY and CDR2 SYGVKD. Written as DNA, the CDR3 is TGTGCCATCAACCGGAGTGGCCAGGGAGGCGGAAACACCATATATTTT. Its translation is CAINRSGQGGGNTIYF.

For the CDR3, the DNA is TGTGCCAGCAGCACTAAGCGGGAGGGCCTCTACGAGCAGTACTTC. It specifies CASSTKREGLYEQYF. The chain combines TRBV11-2 with TRBJ2-7, with TRBD2 matching over 10 bases. V was pared by 5 bases and J by 3 bases, with 7 bases of the junction left unmatched. The CDR3 consists of 15 residues. The germline V gene encodes CDR1 SGHAT and CDR2 FQNNGV. Together with reference TRBV11-2 and TRBJ2-7, the CDR3 gives the full variable domain: EAGVAQSPRYKIIEKRQSVAFWCNPISGHATLYWYQQILGQGPKLLIQFQNNGVVDDSQLPKDRFSAERLKGVDSTLKIQPAKLEDSAVYLCASSTKREGLYEQYFGPGTRLTVT.

The CDR3 DNA reads as TGCGCCAGCAGCTTTTCAGATCCATGGAACTATGGCTACACCTTC. The encoded protein is CASSFSDPWNYGYTF. The chain is built from TRBV5-1 and TRBJ1-2; D unresolved. V gave up 2 bases and J gave up 2 bases, with 13 bases separating them. The CDR3 extends over 15 amino acids. From germline, CDR1 is SGHRS and CDR2 YFSETQ.

The CDR3 bases are TGTGCCAGCAGCTTAGTTTCGGCGGCAGAACTGTTTTTT. This codes for CASSLVSAAELFF. This chain links TRBV7-6 with TRBJ1-4; D not certain. Germline CDR1 and CDR2: SGHVS and FNYEAQ. The CDR3 sequence is 13 residues long. Trimming removed 1 base at V and 12 bases at J, with 12 bases between. Variable domain in full (rest from reference TRBV7-6 and TRBJ1-4): GAGVSQSPRYKVTKRGQDVALRCDPISGHVSLYWYRQALGQGPEFLTYFNYEAQQDKSGLPNDRFSAERPEGSISTLTIQRTEQRDSAMYRCASSLVSAAELFFGSGTQLSVL.

The chain joins TRBV28 to TRBJ2-7; tentatively, D is TRBD2 (6 bases). Germline V CDR1 and CDR2: MDHEN, SYDVKM. V was pared by 2 bases and J by 4 bases, with 9 bases between. There are 13 residues in the CDR3. CDR3: CASSLGGSYEQYF. The CDR3 DNA is TGTGCCAGCAGTTTAGGGGGGTCGTACGAGCAGTACTTC.

In its sample, this clone was seen a few times. This chain joins TRBV19 and TRBJ1-5, with D unclear. Trimming left V 7 bases short and J 9 bases short, with 19 bases between. Germline CDR1 and CDR2: LNHDA and SQIVND (reference sequence). There are 14 residues in the CDR3. As DNA, the CDR3 is TGTGCCAGTAAGGAGAGGGAGATCATACGGCCCCAGCATTTT. Amino acid sequence: CASKEREIIRPQHF.

The rearrangement uses TRBV5-1 and TRBJ2-1; 7 bases are a match to TRBD2. With V trimmed by 5 bases and J by 4 bases, 6 bases remained unmatched. The germline gives CDR1 SGHRS, CDR2 YFSETQ. There are 14 residues in the CDR3. The CDR3 bases are TGCGCCAGCAGGTTGAGCGGGGAATACAATGAGCAGTTCTTC. Protein product: CASRLSGEYNEQFF.

The chain uses TRBV7-2 and TRBJ2-7; 9 bases match TRBD1. Looked up from germline, CDR1 is SGHTA and CDR2 is FQGNSA. The CDR3 is made up of 15 amino acids. Germline trimming cut 0 bases from V and 2 bases from J; bases unmatched to any gene: 2. For the CDR3, the DNA is TGTGCCAGCAGCTTAGCCGGGACAGGGCCCTACGAGCAGTACTTC. Translated, it gives CASSLAGTGPYEQYF.

The chain links TRBV11-2 to TRBJ2-7; D unresolved. CDR1 is SGHAT, CDR2 FQNNGV, per germline. V shed 4 bases and J shed 3 bases, with 16 bases lying between them. The CDR3 has 15 residues. The CDR3 DNA sequence: TGTGCCAGCAGCTGGGCCCCACAGAATGACTACGAGCAGTACTTC. Protein: CASSWAPQNDYEQYF.

This clone occurred a few times. V is TRBV4-1 and J is TRBJ1-1, with TRBD1 matching 9 bases. Germline assignment: CDR1 MGHRA and CDR2 YSYEKL. CDR3 size: 15 residues. V trimming: 5 bases; J trimming: 3 bases; junction bases outside the gene matches: 7. CDR3 sequence (DNA): TGCGCCAGCAGCGTCCGACAGGGGGTTGACACTGAAGCTTTCTTT. Amino acid sequence: CASSVRQGVDTEAFF.